Below, 11 T cell receptor beta chains from the same sample are listed, as sequenced in a study of shared clonotypes between healthy human individuals. Some clones are missing from TCRdb's copy, which holds only in-frame ones; the method was immunoSEQ multiplex PCR. The sample carries 2 million to 2.5 million clones, more than 90% recorded once. Sequencing was done on a sample of naive CD4+ T cells sorted from blood. As to subset: CD45RA+ positively selected. Receptors were obtained from a man aged 18 to 35 in good health.

The chain has TRBV4-3 and TRBJ2-1; D is uncertain. Germline V lookup: CDR1 LGHNA, CDR2 YSLEER. This CDR3 is built from 13 residues. V gave up 4 bases and J gave up 9 bases, with 13 bases separating them. For the CDR3, the DNA is TGCGCCAGCAGCCTCACATGGGAAAGTGAGCAGTTCTTC. Amino acids: CASSLTWESEQFF.

This rearrangement joins TRBV4-3 to TRBJ2-7; 7 bases align to TRBD2. This CDR3 contains 18 residues. Germline loops: CDR1 LGHNA, CDR2 YSLEER. With 4 bases clipped from V and 0 bases from J, the junction kept 15 bases outside the gene matches. The CDR3 loop is CASSLFLADTLPSYEQYF. The CDR3 DNA sequence: TGCGCCAGCAGCCTGTTTCTAGCGGATACCCTTCCCTCCTACGAGCAGTACTTC.

In nucleotides, the CDR3 is TGTGCCAGCAGCTTATTTGGGACAGCCAGGGCGACCGGGGAGCTGTTTTTT. It is translated as CASSLFGTARATGELFF. V usage is TRBV7-9 and J usage is TRBJ2-2, with TRBD1 matching 7 bases. This CDR3 spans 17 amino acids. CDR1 and CDR2 from the germline V gene are SEHNR and FQNEAQ (reference sequence). V gave up 2 bases and J gave up 5 bases; unmatched junction bases: 11.

The chain links TRBV7-3 to TRBJ2-3; the D gene is possibly TRBD1 (7 bases). CDR1 is SGHTA, CDR2 FQGTGA, per germline. V was cut by 5 bases and J by 7 bases, with 16 bases left in between. The CDR3 loop spans 14 amino acids. CDR3 bases: TGTGCCAGCAGCAGAGGAGGAGGGGGCAATACGCAGTATTTT. Its translation is CASSRGGGGNTQYF. The variable domain in full, with the rest retrieved from reference TRBV7-3 and TRBJ2-3, is GAGVSQTPSNKVTEKGKYVELRCDPISGHTALYWYRQSLGQGPEFLIYFQGTGAADDSGLPNDRFFAVRPEGSVSTLKIQRTERGDSAVYLCASSRGGGGNTQYFGPGTRLTVL.

The V call is TRBV18, the J call TRBJ2-4, with D unclear. V lost 2 bases and J lost 8, with 10 bases in between. Germline V gives CDR1 KGHSH, CDR2 LQKENI. The CDR3 extends over 13 amino acids. As DNA, the CDR3 is TGTGCCAGCTCACCAAGGGCCGCCGACATTCAGTACTTC. Residues: CASSPRAADIQYF.

This sequence joins TRBV7-8 and TRBJ2-5; D is ambiguous. CDR3 size: 13 residues. CDR1 is SGHVS and CDR2 is FQNEAQ in the germline V gene. The V end lost 4 bases, the J end lost 5 bases, and 11 bases lay between the germline ends. CDR3 amino acids: CASSSTTQETQYF. As DNA, the CDR3 is TGTGCCAGCAGCTCGACCACGCAGGAGACCCAGTACTTC.

This sequence joins TRBV28 and TRBJ2-1; the D is unclear. The CDR3 contains 13 residues. V shed 7 bases and J shed 6 bases, with 13 bases lying between them. Germline V lookup: CDR1 MDHEN, CDR2 SYDVKM. The CDR3: CASKKRLRNEQFF. Here the CDR3 DNA reads TGTGCCAGCAAGAAAAGGCTTCGCAATGAGCAGTTCTTC.

This sequence joins TRBV5-8 and TRBJ2-1, with 8 bases fitting TRBD2. Germline V gene sequence: CDR1 SGHTS, CDR2 YDEGEE. After removal of 4 bases from V and 3 bases from J, the junction contained 9 bases not matched to a gene. There are 16 residues in the CDR3. The CDR3 DNA follows: TGTGCCAGCAGCGTTGTCGGCGGGAGGTACTACAATGAGCAGTTCTTC. Protein sequence: CASSVVGGRYYNEQFF. Variable domain in full (rest from reference TRBV5-8 and TRBJ2-1): EAGVTQSPTHLIKTRGQQATLRCSPISGHTSVYWYQQALGLGLQFLLWYDEGEERNRGNFPPRFSGRQFPNYSSELNVNALELEDSALYLCASSVVGGRYYNEQFFGPGTRLTVL.

This clone was seen more than once but under ten times. The chain couples TRBV5-6 to TRBJ2-7, with TRBD1 matching over 7 bases. Per germline, CDR1 SGHDT and CDR2 YYEEEE. With 5 bases clipped from V and 0 bases from J, the junction kept 8 bases outside the gene matches. The CDR3 extends over 15 amino acids. The CDR3 here is CASRQDRLSSYEQYF. In nucleotides, the CDR3 is TGTGCCAGCAGACAGGACAGGTTAAGCTCCTACGAGCAGTACTTC.

CDR3 DNA sequence: TGTGCCAGCCGAGGACAGGGGTCTTACAATGAGCAGTTCTTC. It encodes CASRGQGSYNEQFF. The rearrangement joins TRBV2 to TRBJ2-1; TRBD1 agrees at 9 bases. Germline V gene data show CDR1 as SNHLY and CDR2 as FYNNEI. The CDR3 totals 14 residues. The junction had 6 bases not matched to a gene; V was cut back by 8 bases and J by 4 bases.

About this clone itself: In the same sample, other DNA sequences code for this CDR3. This chain uses TRBV6-1 with TRBJ2-7; D possibly corresponds to TRBD1 (5 bases). CDR3 length: 13 amino acids. V lost 2 bases and J lost 4, with 9 bases in between. Germline CDR1 and CDR2: MNHNS and SASEGT. The CDR3 region has the DNA TGTGCCAGCAGTGAAAGGGGATGGTACGAGCAGTACTTC. Translated: CASSERGWYEQYF.